This T cell receptor (beta chain) was obtained from a study of blood T cell repertoires in COVID-19. The overall study: Sources were T cells, B-cell-depleted T cells, or PBMCs; the material itself was cDNA or gDNA.

Original handling: Estimates of nucleated cell counts were drawn from the amplification of reference gene primers. The repertoire was sequenced with immunoSEQ multiplex PCR; TCRdb's copy has only in-frame clones and lacks some. V, J and clone size are those of that table, while D and trimming were read from the DNA. This table has fewer than 20,000 clones, approximately 87% appearing once. Germline assignment: CDR1 SGDLS and CDR2 YYNGEE. CDR3 length equals 14 residues. The junction had 7 bases not matched to a gene; V was cut back by 3 bases and J by 8 bases. Material: peripheral blood. The sequence was obtained from a human donor in a cohort sampled during active COVID-19. J is TRBJ2-1 and V is TRBV9; 8 nucleotides agree with TRBD2. The chain's CDR3 is CASSARLGGDEQFF. Written as DNA, the CDR3 is TGTGCCAGCAGCGCCAGACTCGGGGGGGATGAGCAGTTCTTC.